A single sample gave rise to the 6 T cell receptor beta chains below, sequenced in a study of OX40 agonist ivuxolimab in advanced cancers. Preparation of the library involved the immunoSEQ multiplex PCR assay. In its TCRdb copy, this immuneACCESS table keeps in-frame sequences only and misses some clones. Where compared with another copy, unresolved V genes explain less than half of these, and the others have no known cause. This sample holds nearly 50,000 clones; 80% to 85% were observed only once. The ten largest make up 7.3% of the sample. The sequenced sample was CD4+ or CD8+ T cells sorted from blood, obtained in a trial of the OX40 agonist ivuxolimab. The source is an adult with an advanced solid tumor such as melanoma, head and neck, liver or kidney cancer.

J is TRBJ1-4 and V is TRBV10-2, with D perhaps TRBD1 (5 bases). The CDR3 spans 16 residues. From germline, CDR1 is WSHSY and CDR2 SAAADI. Trimming took off 4 bases at V and 0 bases at J, with 12 bases between the two ends. This chain's CDR3 is CASSGRDWSTNEKLFF. CDR3 DNA: TGCGCCAGCAGTGGCCGGGACTGGTCAACTAATGAAAAACTGTTTTTT.

The chain recombines TRBV11-2 with TRBJ2-2; 7 bases agree with TRBD2. J gave up 5 bases and V 5 bases, and 11 bases lay outside the gene matches. The CDR3 totals 16 residues. Germline loops: CDR1 SGHAT, CDR2 FQNNGV. The CDR3 DNA reads TGTGCCAGCAGCCCACGGGAGGCCCAACCGACCGGGGAGCTGTTTTTT. Translated: CASSPREAQPTGELFF.

The chain recombines TRBV7-2 with TRBJ1-1; TRBD1 matches 7 bases. Looked up from germline, CDR1 is SGHTA and CDR2 is FQGNSA. The ends lost 5 bases at V and 0 bases at J; junction bases unmatched: 9. This CDR3 comprises 16 residues. The CDR3 protein is CASSPLAGTVNTEAFF. The CDR3 bases are TGTGCCAGCAGCCCCCTAGCCGGGACAGTGAACACTGAAGCTTTCTTT.

This chain joins TRBV5-8 and TRBJ1-4; D is perhaps TRBD1 (5 bases). From germline, CDR1 is SGHTS and CDR2 YDEGEE. CDR3 size: 15 residues. V lost 4 bases to trimming and J lost 4 bases, with 14 bases between them. The CDR3 sequence: CASSDGTAFNEKLFF. Written as DNA, the CDR3 is TGTGCCAGCAGCGACGGGACGGCTTTTAATGAAAAACTGTTTTTT.

The rearrangement joins TRBV10-1 to TRBJ2-2; tentatively, D is TRBD2 (6 bases). In germline, CDR1 is WNHNN, CDR2 SYGVQD (reference sequence). This CDR3 is built from 18 residues. V was clipped by 3 bases and J by 3 bases, with 20 bases between them. The CDR3 coding sequence is TGCGCCAGCAGTGACCACGGGGGAGCGGAGGCTTACACCGGGGAGCTGTTTTTT. This sequence encodes CASSDHGGAEAYTGELFF.

This clone was seen only once. The rearrangement joins TRBV30 to TRBJ1-1; maybe TRBD1 (6 bases). The CDR3 is 13 residues long. V gave up 3 bases and J gave up 7 bases, with 15 bases separating them. Germline V gene data show CDR1 as GTSNPN and CDR2 as SVGIG (reference sequence). CDR3 bases: TGTGCCTGGAGGAGGACAGCCGAAGGTGAAGCTTTCTTT. It encodes CAWRRTAEGEAFF.